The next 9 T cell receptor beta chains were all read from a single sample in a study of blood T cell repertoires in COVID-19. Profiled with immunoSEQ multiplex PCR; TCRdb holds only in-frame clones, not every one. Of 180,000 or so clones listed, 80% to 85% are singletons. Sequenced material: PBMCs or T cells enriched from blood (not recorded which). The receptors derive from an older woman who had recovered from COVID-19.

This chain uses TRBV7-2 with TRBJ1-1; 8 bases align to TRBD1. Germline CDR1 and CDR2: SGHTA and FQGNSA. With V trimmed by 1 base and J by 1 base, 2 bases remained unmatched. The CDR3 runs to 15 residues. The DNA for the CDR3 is TGTGCCAGCAGCTTAGAGGACAGGGCGAACACTGAAGCTTTCTTT. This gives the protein CASSLEDRANTEAFF.

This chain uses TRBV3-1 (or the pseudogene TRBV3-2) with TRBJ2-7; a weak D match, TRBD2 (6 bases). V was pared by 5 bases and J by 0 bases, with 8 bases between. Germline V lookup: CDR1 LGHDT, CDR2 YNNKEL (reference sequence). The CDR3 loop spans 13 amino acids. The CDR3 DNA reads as TGTGCCAGCAGCTACGGGGGCTCCTACGAGCAGTACTTC. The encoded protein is CASSYGGSYEQYF.

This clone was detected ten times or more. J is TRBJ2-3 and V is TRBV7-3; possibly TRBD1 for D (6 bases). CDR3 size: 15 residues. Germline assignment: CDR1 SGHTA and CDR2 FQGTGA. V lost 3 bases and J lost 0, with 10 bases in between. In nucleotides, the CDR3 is TGTGCCAGCAGCTTGGACAGATTTAGCACAGATACGCAGTATTTT. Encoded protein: CASSLDRFSTDTQYF.

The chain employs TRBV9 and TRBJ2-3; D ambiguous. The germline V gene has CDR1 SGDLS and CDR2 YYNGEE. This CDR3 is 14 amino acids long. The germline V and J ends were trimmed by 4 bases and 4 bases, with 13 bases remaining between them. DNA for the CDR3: TGTGCCAGCAGCCCCCGTGCGGCGGCAGATACGCAGTATTTT. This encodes CASSPRAAADTQYF. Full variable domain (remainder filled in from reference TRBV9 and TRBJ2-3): DSGVTQTPKHLITATGQRVTLRCSPRSGDLSVYWYQQSLDQGLQFLIQYYNGEERAKGNILERFSAQQFPDLHSELNLSSLELGDSALYFCASSPRAAADTQYFGPGTRLTVL.

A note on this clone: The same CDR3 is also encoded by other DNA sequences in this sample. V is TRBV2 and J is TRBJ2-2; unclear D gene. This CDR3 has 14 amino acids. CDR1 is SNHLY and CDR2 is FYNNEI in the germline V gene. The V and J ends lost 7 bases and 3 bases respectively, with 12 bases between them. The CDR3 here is CASTVGRYTGELFF. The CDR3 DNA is TGTGCCAGCACTGTGGGCCGGTACACCGGGGAGCTGTTTTTT.

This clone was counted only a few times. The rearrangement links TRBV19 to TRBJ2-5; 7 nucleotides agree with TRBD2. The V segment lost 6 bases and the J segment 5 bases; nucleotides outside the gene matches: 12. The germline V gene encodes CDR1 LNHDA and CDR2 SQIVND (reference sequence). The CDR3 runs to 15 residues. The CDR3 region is CASSPSGLGGETQYF. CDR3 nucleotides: TGTGCCAGTAGCCCCTCCGGATTGGGGGGGGAGACCCAGTACTTC.

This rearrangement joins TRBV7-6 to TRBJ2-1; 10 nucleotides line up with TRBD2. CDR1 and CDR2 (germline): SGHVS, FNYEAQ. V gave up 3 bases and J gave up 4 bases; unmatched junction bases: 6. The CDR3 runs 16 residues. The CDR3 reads CASSLSSSGGYNEQFF. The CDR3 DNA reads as TGTGCCAGCAGCTTGTCCTCTAGCGGGGGTTACAATGAGCAGTTCTTC.

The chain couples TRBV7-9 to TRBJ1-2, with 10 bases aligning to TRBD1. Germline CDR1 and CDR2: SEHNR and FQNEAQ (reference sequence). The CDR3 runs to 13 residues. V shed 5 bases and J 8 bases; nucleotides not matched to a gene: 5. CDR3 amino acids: CASSPDRGRGYTF. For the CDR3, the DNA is TGTGCCAGCAGCCCTGACAGGGGGCGCGGCTACACCTTC.

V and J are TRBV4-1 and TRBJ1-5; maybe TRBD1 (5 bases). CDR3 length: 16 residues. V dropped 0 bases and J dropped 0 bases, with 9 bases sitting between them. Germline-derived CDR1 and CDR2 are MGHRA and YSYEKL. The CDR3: CASSQDRGISNQPQHF. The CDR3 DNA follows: TGCGCCAGCAGCCAAGATCGGGGGATTAGCAATCAGCCCCAGCATTTT.